The clone carrying this TCR beta chain was counted a few times. Its target is unknown. The CDR3 covers 13 residues. Trimming at V came to 7 bases and at J to 7 bases, leaving 2 bases not matched to a gene. The germline CDR1 and CDR2 sequences are MNHEY and SMNVEV (reference sequence). Alongside a J-beta primer mix, a sample-barcoded 5' primer served in a second PCR lasting about 7 to 12 cycles. The template-switch adaptor was a 5' adaptor with 12 random nucleotides. It tagged each cDNA molecule. TCRdb re-analysed the 5' RACE reads in MiXCR, keeping a single row per CDR3 protein. The data show about 1 million distinct CDR3 sequences, over 35% seen once. These data come from a study of blood T cells in healthy people across ages. Study-level findings and limits: Samples with more naive T cells showed higher observed beta diversity. The unsorted PBMCs prevented any conclusive comparison of naive versus antigen-experienced cells.

The chain recombines TRBV27 with TRBJ1-6; TRBD1 matches 9 bases. Sequencing was done on a sample of blood. The clonotype was recovered from a woman aged 55-75 years in good health. CDR3 in DNA: TGTGCCAGCAATGGACAGGGGAATTCACCCCTCCACTTT. Protein: CASNGQGNSPLHF.